This T cell receptor (beta chain) was recorded in a study of response to subunit inactivated influenza vaccine. Study-wide findings and caveats: Only a handful of new T cells, the authors suggested, are recruited with each seasonal influenza vaccination.

TCRdb called the RT-PCR reads again in MiXCR, with one record for every CDR3 protein. The data hold just over 300,000 distinct CDR3 sequences, with roughly 22% observed a single time. J lost 1 base, V lost 1 base, and 3 bases had no gene match. This CDR3 contains 16 residues. Germline assignment: CDR1 SGHTA and CDR2 FQGNSA. This clonotype has a handful of counts. Its cognate antigen is unknown. This clonotype originated in a man aged 45-69 years who received an inactivated influenza vaccine. The chain is built from TRBV7-2 and TRBJ2-3; the match to TRBD2 covers 9 bases. The source material was PBMCs from blood, sampled about 20 months after vaccination. This CDR3 reads CASSLVASGGTDTQYF. CDR3 sequence (DNA): TGTGCCAGCAGCTTAGTGGCTAGCGGGGGCACAGATACGCAGTATTTT. The variable domain in full, with the rest retrieved from reference TRBV7-2 and TRBJ2-3, is GAGVSQSPSNKVTEKGKDVELRCDPISGHTALYWYRQSLGQGLEFLIYFQGNSAPDKSGLPSDRFSAERTGGSVSTLTIQRTQQEDSAVYLCASSLVASGGTDTQYFGPGTRLTVL.